This entry lists 30 T cell receptor beta chains sequenced from one sample in a study of cytomegalovirus exposure and HLA in healthy donors. The PCR had 60 Vbeta and 13 Jbeta primers. Method: immunoSEQ multiplex PCR; TCRdb's copy keeps in-frame clones and lacks some. The ten top clones account for 1.5% to 2%, within a sample of around 140,000 clones. Sample: PBMCs. These receptors all come from a man aged 18 to 29 in good health and CMV-seronegative.

This chain joins TRBV4-3 and TRBJ2-2; 7 nucleotides align to TRBD2. Germline values: CDR1 LGHNA, CDR2 YSLEER. This CDR3 comprises 14 residues. V trimming: 3 bases; J trimming: 5 bases; junction bases outside the gene matches: 3. DNA for the CDR3: TGCGCCAGCAGCCATACGGGGGGTACCGGGGAGCTGTTTTTT. As protein: CASSHTGGTGELFF.

This chain connects TRBV5-6 to TRBJ1-1; tentative D call: TRBD1 (6 bases). Germline V gene lookup returns CDR1 SGHDT and CDR2 YYEEEE. The V and J ends lost 5 bases and 6 bases respectively, with 14 bases between them. The CDR3 totals 13 residues. CDR3 residues: CASSYPGVAEAFF. The CDR3 region has the DNA TGTGCCAGCAGTTACCCAGGGGTCGCTGAAGCTTTCTTT. The entire variable domain, with the rest obtained from reference TRBV5-6 and TRBJ1-1, is as follows: DAGVTQSPTHLIKTRGQQVTLRCSPKSGHDTVSWYQQALGQGPQFIFQYYEEEERQRGNFPDRFSGHQFPNYSSELNVNALLLGDSALYLCASSYPGVAEAFFGQGTRLTVV.

This chain links TRBV9 with TRBJ2-3; 7 positions agree with TRBD2. With 4 bases clipped from V and 4 bases from J, the junction kept 9 bases outside the gene matches. The CDR3 totals 15 residues. CDR1 and CDR2 (germline): SGDLS, YYNGEE. The CDR3 DNA reads TGTGCCAGCAGCCTCGCGGGGGTACGGGCAGATACGCAGTATTTT. Amino acid sequence: CASSLAGVRADTQYF.

The chain is built from TRBV6-6 and TRBJ2-2; 10 nucleotides align to TRBD1. With V trimmed by 6 bases and J by 6 bases, 4 bases remained unmatched. From germline, CDR1 is MNHNY and CDR2 SVGAGI (reference sequence). The CDR3 sequence is 14 residues long. Here the CDR3 reads CASRPGTGAGELFF. The CDR3 nucleotides are TGTGCCAGCAGGCCCGGGACAGGGGCCGGGGAGCTGTTTTTT.

The V gene is TRBV13, the J gene TRBJ2-5; D unclear. The V and J ends lost 1 base and 0 bases respectively, with 6 bases between them. Per germline, CDR1 PRHDT and CDR2 FYEKMQ (reference sequence). This CDR3 is built from 14 residues. CDR3 amino acids: CASSLARYQETQYF. The CDR3 coding sequence is TGTGCCAGCAGCTTAGCCAGGTACCAAGAGACCCAGTACTTC.

This sequence joins TRBV14 and TRBJ2-5; 8 nucleotides line up with TRBD2. Germline lookup yields CDR1 SGHDN and CDR2 FVKESK. Trimming removed 0 bases from V and 2 bases from J; junction bases left unmatched: 8. The CDR3 covers 17 residues. CDR3 nucleotides: TGTGCCAGCAGCCAAGAAATCTCGGGAGGGTGGCAAGAGACCCAGTACTTC. Translating it yields CASSQEISGGWQETQYF.

The chain links TRBV30 to TRBJ2-7, with 9 bases matching TRBD1. Germline assignment: CDR1 GTSNPN and CDR2 SVGIG (reference sequence). There are 15 residues in the CDR3. The V and J ends lost 3 bases and 7 bases, in that order; junction bases with no gene match: 13. The CDR3 loop is CAWRLPGQGRREQYF. As DNA, the CDR3 is TGTGCCTGGAGGCTCCCGGGACAGGGAAGAAGAGAGCAGTACTTC.

This chain connects TRBV7-2 to TRBJ1-1, with D hard to call. The CDR3 covers 14 residues. Germline CDR1 and CDR2: SGHTA and FQGNSA. Trimming cost V 1 base and J 1 base, with 7 bases left between them. As DNA, the CDR3 is TGTGCCAGCAGCTTAGTACTTCCGAACACTGAAGCTTTCTTT. Encoded protein: CASSLVLPNTEAFF.

V gene TRBV9 combines with J gene TRBJ1-2, with D uncertain. Germline assignment: CDR1 SGDLS and CDR2 YYNGEE. V shed 2 bases and J shed 6 bases, with 23 bases lying between them. This CDR3 has 17 amino acids. The CDR3 region is CASSVQTVANRLNGYTF. CDR3 sequence (DNA): TGTGCCAGCAGCGTCCAAACAGTGGCAAACCGCCTAAATGGCTACACCTTC.

V and J are TRBV19 and TRBJ1-2; D might be TRBD1 (5 bases). The V end was cut by 2 bases, the J end by 0 bases, with 7 bases between. The CDR3 is 14 residues long. The germline CDR1 and CDR2 sequences are LNHDA and SQIVND (reference sequence). The CDR3 nucleotides read TGTGCCAGTAGTATATACAGGACTAACTATGGCTACACCTTC. Translating gives CASSIYRTNYGYTF.

This chain joins TRBV27 and TRBJ2-1; 12 nucleotides line up with TRBD2. V was clipped by 6 bases and J by 6 bases; unmatched bases: 6. CDR3 length equals 15 residues. Germline V gene sequence: CDR1 MNHEY, CDR2 SMNVEV (reference sequence). The CDR3 reads CASSTRTSGTNEQFF. CDR3 sequence (DNA): TGTGCCAGCAGCACCCGGACTAGCGGGACCAATGAGCAGTTCTTC.

The gene calls are TRBV4-3 and TRBJ1-6, with 9 positions matching TRBD1. Germline CDR1 is LGHNA and CDR2 is YSLEER. The CDR3 has 20 residues. The V and J ends lost 4 bases and 1 base, in that order; junction bases with no gene match: 14. CDR3 nucleotides: TGCGCCAGCAGCCCGACCTCGGACAGGGGTGGAGAATCCTATAATTCACCCCTCCACTTT. Protein sequence: CASSPTSDRGGESYNSPLHF.

The chain has TRBV9 and TRBJ2-1, with a weak D call TRBD2 (5 bases). Germline CDR1 is SGDLS and CDR2 is YYNGEE. The CDR3 runs 15 residues. Trimming pared 4 bases from V and 0 bases from J, leaving 11 bases between. CDR3 sequence (DNA): TGTGCCAGCAGCTCGTCGGGGAGCTCCTACAATGAGCAGTTCTTC. This translates into CASSSSGSSYNEQFF.

Notes on this clone: The DNA is omitted, as the CDR3 cannot be located on it reliably, and the CDR3 follows TCRdb's listing. The chain couples TRBV28 to TRBJ2-1; the D segment call TRBD2 is taken from the table without a DNA check. The CDR3 sequence runs 19 residues, both termini included. CDR1 MDHEN and CDR2 SYDVKM come from the germline V gene. CDR3: CASSSSGRGGQDPGNEQFF.

The chain carries TRBV6-5 and TRBJ2-5, with 8 bases fitting TRBD1. Judging by the DNA end, TRBJ2-7 fits better; the J call may be wrong. Germline-derived CDR1 and CDR2 are MNHEY and SVGAGI. CDR3 length equals 15 residues. CDR3 amino acids: CASSLAGQASYEQYF. CDR3 in DNA: TGTGCCAGCAGTCTCGCGGGACAGGCCTCCTACGAGCAGTACTTC.

This chain uses TRBV6-5 with TRBJ2-2; 7 nucleotides line up with TRBD2. CDR1 is MNHEY and CDR2 is SVGAGI in the germline V gene. Unmatched junction bases numbered 12, after V lost 6 bases and J lost 8 bases. The CDR3 is made up of 15 amino acids. The CDR3 sequence is CASRPGTTTPGELFF. In DNA, the CDR3 is TGTGCCAGCAGACCCGGGACTACCACTCCTGGGGAGCTGTTTTTT.

The chain uses TRBV10-2 and TRBJ1-1; 7 bases match TRBD1. With V trimmed by 6 bases and J by 7 bases, 8 bases remained unmatched. CDR1 WSHSY and CDR2 SAAADI come from the germline V gene. The CDR3 length is 13 residues. CDR3 nucleotides: TGCGCCAGCAGGGAACAACAGGGGAGTGAAGCTTTCTTT. As protein: CASREQQGSEAFF.

The V gene is TRBV4-3, the J gene TRBJ1-5; weak D call: TRBD1 (5 bases). The length of the CDR3 is 15 residues. V lost 0 bases and J lost 1, with 7 bases in between. Germline V gives CDR1 LGHNA, CDR2 YSLEER. CDR3 loop: CASSQDRVSNQPQHF. CDR3 nucleotides: TGCGCCAGCAGCCAAGACAGGGTCAGCAATCAGCCCCAGCATTTT.

The chain has TRBV28 and TRBJ2-7; D gene uncertain. Germline V CDR1 and CDR2: MDHEN, SYDVKM. Trimming stripped 5 bases from V and 5 bases from J, with 10 bases between. The CDR3 extends over 12 amino acids. DNA of the CDR3: TGTGCCAGCAGTCCCAAAGCCCACGAGCAGTACTTC. Its protein product is CASSPKAHEQYF.

The V gene is TRBV7-3, the J gene TRBJ2-1; maybe TRBD2 (6 bases). Germline CDR1 SGHTA, CDR2 FQGTGA. The length of the CDR3 is 16 residues. V lost 1 base to trimming and J lost 6 bases, with 16 bases between them. CDR3 DNA sequence: TGTGCCAGCAGCTTAAGAGGGACTCAAGTCGCCAATGAGCAGTTCTTC. It codes for CASSLRGTQVANEQFF.

DNA for the CDR3: TGTGCCAGCAGTCTGACGGGAGGCTACACCTTC. It encodes CASSLTGGYTF. The chain joins TRBV6-1 to TRBJ1-2; D is ambiguous. In germline, CDR1 is MNHNS, CDR2 SASEGT. This CDR3 is 11 amino acids long. V lost 5 bases and J lost 8, with 9 bases in between.

V gene TRBV4-3 combines with J gene TRBJ1-2; 9 nucleotides agree with TRBD1. There are 13 residues in the CDR3. The germline gives CDR1 LGHNA, CDR2 YSLEER. V shed 4 bases and J 6 bases; nucleotides not matched to a gene: 3. This chain's CDR3 is CASSPQGADGYTF. CDR3 nucleotides: TGCGCCAGCAGCCCACAGGGGGCAGATGGCTACACCTTC.

The J gene is TRBJ2-7, the V gene TRBV4-3; the match to TRBD2 covers 7 bases. The germline V gene has CDR1 LGHNA and CDR2 YSLEER. This CDR3 region has 13 residues. The J segment lost 2 bases and the V segment lost 2 bases, leaving 0 bases of the junction unmatched. The CDR3 sequence: CASSQSGTYEQYF. CDR3 nucleotide sequence: TGCGCCAGCAGCCAAAGCGGGACCTACGAGCAGTACTTC.

The chain recombines TRBV5-1 with TRBJ2-5; tentative D call: TRBD1 (5 bases). Germline CDR1 reads SGHRS; CDR2 reads YFSETQ. There are 16 residues in the CDR3. V lost 0 bases to trimming and J lost 5 bases, with 17 bases between them. In DNA form, the CDR3 reads TGCGCCAGCAGCTTGGATGGGGTAGGGGATTGGGAGACCCAGTACTTC. Translating it yields CASSLDGVGDWETQYF.

J is TRBJ2-2 and V is TRBV4-3; D is possibly TRBD1 (5 bases). Germline loops: CDR1 LGHNA, CDR2 YSLEER. The CDR3 is 16 amino acids. Trimming cost V 1 base and J 6 bases, with 15 bases left between them. CDR3 sequence reads: CASSQAPRVKPGELFF. In DNA form, the CDR3 reads TGCGCCAGCAGCCAAGCCCCCAGGGTAAAACCCGGGGAGCTGTTTTTT.

This chain joins TRBV5-1 and TRBJ2-3; 8 bases fit TRBD2. Trimming took 4 bases from V and 0 from J; bases not matched to a gene: 7. The CDR3 is 16 residues long. Germline assignment: CDR1 SGHRS and CDR2 YFSETQ. CDR3 coding DNA: TGCGCCAGCAGCCGGGATAGCGGGGCGAGCACAGATACGCAGTATTTT. Translation: CASSRDSGASTDTQYF.

This chain joins TRBV19 and TRBJ1-6; possibly TRBD1 for D (5 bases). CDR1 is LNHDA and CDR2 is SQIVND in the germline V gene (reference sequence). The CDR3 runs 15 residues. V lost 1 base and J lost 10, with 14 bases in between. The CDR3 nucleotides are TGTGCCAGTAGTATAGGTTGGGGGGAGCCATCACCCCTCCACTTT. Translation gives CASSIGWGEPSPLHF.

The chain joins TRBV15 to TRBJ1-4, with TRBD1 matching over 7 bases. J gave up 8 bases and V 3 bases, and 6 bases lay outside the gene matches. The germline V gene encodes CDR1 LNHNV and CDR2 YYDKDF (reference sequence). The CDR3 extends over 14 amino acids. CDR3 loop: CATSRETGLEKLFF. The CDR3 nucleotides read TGTGCCACCAGCAGGGAGACAGGGTTGGAAAAACTGTTTTTT.

The V gene is TRBV25-1, the J gene TRBJ1-1; unclear D gene. Trimming took off 6 bases at V and 4 bases at J, with 12 bases between the two ends. Germline V gene sequence: CDR1 MGHDK, CDR2 SYGVNS. This CDR3 has 13 residues. This CDR3 reads CASRTREGTEAFF. The DNA of the CDR3 is TGTGCCAGCAGGACTCGAGAGGGCACTGAAGCTTTCTTT. Using reference TRBV25-1 and TRBJ1-1 for the parts outside the CDR3, the full variable domain is EADIYQTPRYLVIGTGKKITLECSQTMGHDKMYWYQQDPGMELHLIHYSYGVNSTEKGDLSSESTVSRIRTEHFPLTLESARPSHTSQYLCASRTREGTEAFFGQGTRLTVV.

The chain joins TRBV30 to TRBJ1-1, with D possibly TRBD1 on 6 matching bases. V dropped 3 bases and J dropped 10 bases, with 12 bases sitting between them. This CDR3 is 11 amino acids long. Germline V gene data show CDR1 as GTSNPN and CDR2 as SVGIG (reference sequence). CDR3 nucleotide sequence: TGTGCCTGGAGAGTGGGAGGGGGAGCTTTCTTT. This translates into CAWRVGGGAFF.